This T cell receptor beta chain stems from a study of regulatory T cells in long-lasting Graves disease. Time point noted: newly diagnosed GD, antithyroid drugs for less than 3 months. Scientists built the TCR library using RNA that was extracted from PBMCs. Combining iRepertoire HTBI primers with Arm-PCR of CDR3 regions, the authors built TCR beta libraries. TCRdb analysed the multiplex PCR reads with MiXCR anew, one entry per CDR3 protein. This table has 250,000 or so distinct CDR3 sequences, approximately 18% appearing once. There are 13 residues in the CDR3. CDR1 and CDR2 (germline): SGHTA, FQGNSA. The V gene lost 5 bases and the J gene lost 7 bases, with 14 bases spanning the gap. This clonotype was counted ten times or more. The same sample was also studied in work on T cells in Graves' hyperthyroidism and ophthalmopathy.

Sequences were derived from peripheral blood mononuclear cells (PBMCs), sampled at new diagnosis, from a patient treated with antithyroid drugs. V and J are TRBV7-2 and TRBJ1-2; D gene unclear. This clonotype was obtained from a woman aged 25 to 39 with Graves disease. CDR3: CASSPQRLGGYTF. In DNA form, the CDR3 reads TGTGCCAGCAGCCCCCAACGGTTAGGTGGCTACACCTTC.